This TCR beta chain was documented in a study of response to subunit inactivated influenza vaccine. Findings and limits, study-wide: Only a handful of new T cells, the authors suggested, are recruited with each seasonal influenza vaccination.

CDR3 length: 14 amino acids. The V end lost 7 bases, the J end lost 1 base, and 12 bases lay between the germline ends. Germline lookup yields CDR1 SGHTA and CDR2 FQGNSA. MiXCR, run by TCRdb on the RT-PCR reads, gives a single entry per CDR3 protein. The sample lists about 500,000 distinct CDR3 sequences; roughly 13% were seen once. This clonotype came up a few times. Its antigen is unknown. The V gene is TRBV7-2, the J gene TRBJ2-3; D is possibly TRBD2 (5 bases). The receptor was derived from a man between 45 and 60 years old who received an inactivated influenza vaccine. Sequenced material: PBMCs from blood, taken more than 35 days after vaccination. The CDR3 is CASTRGYGTDTQYF. The CDR3 DNA reads TGTGCCAGCACTCGAGGGTACGGCACAGATACGCAGTATTTT.